This record concerns one T cell receptor beta chain sequence. Its antigen target is currently unknown. Base qualities are not at hand, and no much larger clone is one base apart. A MiSeq instrument was used for deep resolution sequencing, which targeted depths ranging from 1 in 1 million up to 1 in 200,000 T cells, with coverage averaging 10x for each clonotype. The immunoSEQ hsTCRB Kit was used to generate TCR beta libraries. As for the original processing: The data were analyzed with ImmunoSEQ Analyzer and ImmunoSEQ Data Assistant, and V, D and J gene assignments followed IMGT definitions. Clonality, with values ranging from 0 to 1, was calculated as one minus the normalized Shannon entropy of productive rearrangement frequencies. Only overrepresented clonotypes making up at least 0.05% of each patient's repertoire were included in the public clonotype analysis. Some 13 age-matched healthy donor repertoires from immuneACCESS were used as controls for clonality. The table comes from immuneACCESS by way of TCRdb, which keeps in-frame sequences with V and J called. Part of the clones is missing from these tables; in studies checked, under half for an unresolved V gene and the rest for unknown reasons. That table is the source of V, J and clone size, and D and trimming were worked out from the DNA. For this sample the table gives over 120,000 clones, of which roughly three quarters were detected only once. 13% of the sample comes from the top ten.

The data are from a study of cytotoxic CD8 clonotypes in ibrutinib-treated CLL (dated by TCRdb to about 2021). Context from the whole study: In this cohort, more than 14 patients were treatment-naive and more than 9 were relapsed/refractory, while around 18 had unmutated IGHV. Responses were partial in around 24 patients and complete in 2; after median around 65 months follow-up, about 14 stayed in remission and roughly twelve progressed. Longitudinal samples were obtainable from about 30% of the roughly 86 participants in the trial. Response samples were obtained after a median of roughly eleven months of treatment, with a range of about 6 to 40 months. Cryopreserved peripheral blood mononuclear cells were collected before treatment, at response, and at either disease progression or sustained remission. Every remission and progressive disease sample was obtained while ibrutinib was still being received by the patients. On average, each sample yielded roughly 250,000 productive templates and 85,000 to 95,000 productive rearrangements.

The paper as a whole reports these results and caveats: At ibrutinib response clonality went up, during sustained remission it held steady, and at progression it dropped back toward baseline. Public clonotypes were rare and either contracted or stayed stable during treatment, and the rise in clonality at ibrutinib response reflected the expansion of private clonotypes. At baseline, clonality was higher than in age-matched healthy donors and showed a strong correlation with circulating CD8+ T-cell counts. Sustained-remission and progressing patients did not have matched sampling times, and lymph node repertoires were not examined.

The meaning of the sample's time point label: about twelve months on ibrutinib. For TCR beta library preparation, around 2 micrograms of genomic DNA were isolated from cryopreserved PBMCs. Longitudinal blood samples from CLL patients on ibrutinib monotherapy were analyzed using high-throughput TCR beta sequencing. The patients were enrolled in a single-center, open-label phase 2 trial of ibrutinib monotherapy. The germline V gene specifies SGHRS as CDR1 and YFSETQ as CDR2. Trimming removed 5 bases from V and 12 bases from J, leaving 15 bases between the germline ends. CDR3 length: 12 amino acids, cysteine to phenylalanine. The read is trimmed to its CDR3 DNA, 36 bases read in frame from base 1.

The receptor chain draws on TRBV5-1 and TRBJ2-4; possibly the D gene is TRBD2, per 6 matching bases. The material was PBMCs, obtained after 12 months of ibrutinib treatment. This TCR was recovered from a human donor with chronic lymphocytic leukemia. The CDR3 reads CASSWDWGTQYF. The bases read TGCGCCAGCAGTTGGGACTGGGGCACTCAGTACTTC.